This section outlines one T cell receptor (beta chain) sequence together with its context. The target of this receptor is not known. Base-call qualities are not available, and no considerably larger clone is one nucleotide away. This entry belongs to a study of Siglec-9 on CD8 T cells in melanoma (dated by TCRdb to about 2019). A note on the overall study: The study investigated Siglec-9 expression on CD8+ T cells and the role of Siglec-9 in regulating T cells in the melanoma tumor microenvironment.

Results the study describes overall, beyond this receptor: Siglec-9 was reported to mark and regulate an effector memory CD8+ T-cell subset that appeared to accumulate within melanoma tumors.

To prepare the library, the immunoSEQ multiplex PCR assay was applied. TCRdb obtained this table from immuneACCESS and retained in-frame rearrangements with V and J assigned. These tables miss some clones; where compared with another copy, unresolved V genes account for less than half of the shortfall, and the remainder is unexplained. The sample table contains around 29,000 clones; only one count was recorded for 80% of them. Nearly 6% of the sample rests with the top ten. The receptor was derived from a human donor in good health. The sequencing input was Siglec-9- CD8+ T cells sorted from blood. The cell subset or site label, as the study defines it: CD8 T cells lacking Siglec-9.

The DNA sequence is as follows: TGTGCCAGCAGCTTACTAGCGGCCCATGAGCAGTTCTTC. The translation is CASSLLAAHEQFF. Recombination connected TRBV7-9 to TRBJ2-1; TRBD2 agrees with 7 junctional bases. The germline V and J ends show losses of 2 bases and 8 bases respectively, and no gene match explains 3 bases of the junction. From its cysteine to its phenylalanine, the CDR3 spans 13 amino acids. Only the CDR3 portion is preserved as DNA: 39 bases, with reading frame beginning at the first base. CDR1 and CDR2 were assigned from the germline V gene (reference sequence) as SEHNR and FQNEAQ.